The clone carrying this TCR beta chain was seen only a few times. What it recognizes is unknown. This specimen includes other DNA sequences encoding the same CDR3. V was pared by 0 bases and J by 5 bases, with 5 bases between. Per the germline V gene, CDR1 is SGHDN and CDR2 is FVKESK. The CDR3 runs 13 residues. The record originates from a study of T cell responses to AZD1222 COVID-19 vaccine. Here immunoSEQ multiplex PCR was the method, and the copy in TCRdb shows in-frame clones only, minus some. The sample has 110,000 or so clones, 70% to 90% seen once. Study-wide results and limits: Regions 160-218 and 743-854 held dominance among vaccine-associated CD4 TCRs, which spanned spike.

Sequenced material: peripheral blood, taken on day 0 of MenACWY control vaccination. The genes are TRBV14 and TRBJ1-5, with D hard to call. The sequence was obtained from an adult in good health. CDR3 region: CASSQERDQPQHF. The DNA of the CDR3 is TGTGCCAGCAGCCAAGAACGAGATCAGCCCCAGCATTTT.